This is a list of T cell receptor beta chains from one sample in a study of blood T cell repertoires in COVID-19. TCRdb's copy holds only in-frame clones and misses some; the assay was immunoSEQ multiplex PCR. This table holds roughly 110,000 clones, under 85% found once. Sequencing was done on a sample of peripheral blood. The source is a woman aged 55-70 years with acute or convalescent COVID-19. Both conserved end residues are part of each CDR3. D genes are given only for firm matches. Size tells how often a clone was seen (once, few, many) or the class of an expanded clone, and some rows leave it out.

CDR3 DNA: TGTGCCAGCAGCCAAAGACAGGGGGCTATCTCCTACGAGCAGTACTTC
CDR3 protein: CASSQRQGAISYEQYF
J gene: TRBJ2-7
D gene: TRBD1
V gene: TRBV3-1/TRBV3-2
clone size: -

CDR3 DNA: TGTGCCAGCAGCTTACTAGCGGGGGGGTACGAGCAGTACTTC
CDR3 protein: CASSLLAGGYEQYF
J gene: TRBJ2-7
D gene: TRBD2
V gene: TRBV7-2
clone size: few

CDR3 DNA: TGTGCCAGCAGTGAATATGGGCAGGGGAACACTGAAGCTTTCTTT
CDR3 protein: CASSEYGQGNTEAFF
J gene: TRBJ1-1
D gene: -
V gene: TRBV25-1
clone size: -

CDR3 DNA: TGTGCCAGCAGCCTCTTGACTAGCGGGGCCCCCACTAAGCAGTTCTTC
CDR3 protein: CASSLLTSGAPTKQFF
J gene: TRBJ2-1
D gene: TRBD2
V gene: TRBV14
clone size: -

CDR3 DNA: TGTGCCAGCAGTCCACGTGCGACTCTCAGTTTGAGGGAGACCCAGTACTTC
CDR3 protein: CASSPRATLSLRETQYF
J gene: TRBJ2-5
D gene: -
V gene: TRBV27
clone size: -

CDR3 DNA: TGTGCCAGCAGACAACCGGGTTCTGCCGGGGAGCTGTTTTTT
CDR3 protein: CASRQPGSAGELFF
J gene: TRBJ2-2
D gene: -
V gene: TRBV6-5
clone size: -

CDR3 DNA: TGTGCCAGCGAAACAGGGGTGTCGACTGAAGCTTTCTTT
CDR3 protein: CASETGVSTEAFF
J gene: TRBJ1-1
D gene: TRBD1
V gene: TRBV6-5
clone size: -

CDR3 DNA: TGTGCCAGCAGTCTCCTCTCCGGGGACAGGGGGCGTAATTCACCCCTCCACTTT
CDR3 protein: CASSLLSGDRGRNSPLHF
J gene: TRBJ1-6
D gene: TRBD1
V gene: TRBV27
clone size: -

CDR3 DNA: TGCAGCTCGACCCCAGGACTAGACACTGAAGCTTTCTTT
CDR3 protein: CSSTPGLDTEAFF
J gene: TRBJ1-1
D gene: -
V gene: TRBV29-1
clone size: -

CDR3 DNA: TGCGCCAGCAGCCCGGAGGTGAACACTGAAGCTTTCTTT
CDR3 protein: CASSPEVNTEAFF
J gene: TRBJ1-1
D gene: -
V gene: TRBV5-1
clone size: few

CDR3 DNA: TGTGCCATCAGTGAAGGTCAGCGAAACTATGGCTACACCTTC
CDR3 protein: CAISEGQRNYGYTF
J gene: TRBJ1-2
D gene: -
V gene: TRBV10-3
clone size: -

CDR3 DNA: TGCAGTGCTCACGGGAATTGGGCTTTCTTT
CDR3 protein: CSAHGNWAFF
J gene: TRBJ1-1
D gene: -
V gene: TRBV20-1
clone size: -

CDR3 DNA: TGTGCCAGCAGTTTACAGGGTTACCCCCCGGGCTCCTACGAGCAGTACTTC
CDR3 protein: CASSLQGYPPGSYEQYF
J gene: TRBJ2-7
D gene: -
V gene: TRBV27
clone size: -

CDR3 DNA: TGTGCCAGCAGTTACGCGAAGAGCCAGGCTAATGAAAAACTGTTTTTT
CDR3 protein: CASSYAKSQANEKLFF
J gene: TRBJ1-4
D gene: -
V gene: TRBV6-5
clone size: -

CDR3 DNA: TGTGCCAGTAGTCTCTCAGCCGGAGGGGATAATTCACCCCTCCACTTT
CDR3 protein: CASSLSAGGDNSPLHF
J gene: TRBJ1-6
D gene: -
V gene: TRBV19
clone size: -

CDR3 DNA: TGTGCCAGCAGCCCTTCCGCAGGGAACTACGAGCAGTACTTC
CDR3 protein: CASSPSAGNYEQYF
J gene: TRBJ2-7
D gene: -
V gene: TRBV11-1
clone size: -

CDR3 DNA: TGCGCCAGCAGCTTGACTAGCATAAACACAGATACGCAGTATTTT
CDR3 protein: CASSLTSINTDTQYF
J gene: TRBJ2-3
D gene: -
V gene: TRBV5-1
clone size: -

CDR3 DNA: TGTGCCAGCAGCCACCCAGGGGGCAACGAGCAGTACTTC
CDR3 protein: CASSHPGGNEQYF
J gene: TRBJ2-7
D gene: TRBD1
V gene: TRBV7-2
clone size: -

CDR3 DNA: TGTGCCAGCAGCAAAGTCCTGGAGACTAGCGGGGGTTTGGATACGCAGTATTTT
CDR3 protein: CASSKVLETSGGLDTQYF
J gene: TRBJ2-3
D gene: -
V gene: TRBV21-1
clone size: -

CDR3 DNA: TGTGCCAGCAGTTACGGGACTCCTGGGCTCAATGAGCAGTTCTTC
CDR3 protein: CASSYGTPGLNEQFF
J gene: TRBJ2-1
D gene: -
V gene: TRBV3-1/TRBV3-2
clone size: -

CDR3 DNA: TGCGCCAGCAGCCAAGGACAGGTCAACACCGGGGAGCTGTTTTTT
CDR3 protein: CASSQGQVNTGELFF
J gene: TRBJ2-2
D gene: -
V gene: TRBV4-1
clone size: -

CDR3 DNA: TGTGCCAGCAGCTTAGCCCTAGCGGGGGGGACAGATACGCAGTATTTT
CDR3 protein: CASSLALAGGTDTQYF
J gene: TRBJ2-3
D gene: TRBD2
V gene: TRBV7-2
clone size: -

CDR3 DNA: TGTGCCAGCAGTCCTCTAGGACAGTATGGCTACACCTTC
CDR3 protein: CASSPLGQYGYTF
J gene: TRBJ1-2
D gene: -
V gene: TRBV6-5
clone size: -

CDR3 DNA: TGTGCCAGCAGCCTGTCGACAGACTATGGCTACACCTTC
CDR3 protein: CASSLSTDYGYTF
J gene: TRBJ1-2
D gene: -
V gene: TRBV6-5
clone size: -

CDR3 DNA: TGTGCCAGCAGCCTGTATGGGACAGACGATCAGCCCCAGCATTTT
CDR3 protein: CASSLYGTDDQPQHF
J gene: TRBJ1-5
D gene: TRBD1
V gene: TRBV5-5
clone size: -

CDR3 DNA: TGTGCCAGCAGCTTGCTAGGGGACAGGAGCTACTACGAGCAGTACTTC
CDR3 protein: CASSLLGDRSYYEQYF
J gene: TRBJ2-7
D gene: TRBD1
V gene: TRBV5-5
clone size: -

CDR3 DNA: TGTGCCAGCAGCCAAGGGGCGCTAGCTGTCACCGGGGAGCTGTTTTTT
CDR3 protein: CASSQGALAVTGELFF
J gene: TRBJ2-2
D gene: -
V gene: TRBV3-1/TRBV3-2
clone size: -

CDR3 DNA: TGTGCCAGCAGTCCGGACAGGGTGGGCGAGCAGTACTTC
CDR3 protein: CASSPDRVGEQYF
J gene: TRBJ2-7
D gene: TRBD1
V gene: TRBV6-5
clone size: -

CDR3 DNA: TGTGCCTGGACCCTACCTCGCCGGGGCACTGAAGCTTTCTTT
CDR3 protein: CAWTLPRRGTEAFF
J gene: TRBJ1-1
D gene: -
V gene: TRBV30
clone size: once

CDR3 DNA: TGTGCCAGCAGCCATGGGACTAGCGGCTACAATGAGCAGTTCTTC
CDR3 protein: CASSHGTSGYNEQFF
J gene: TRBJ2-1
D gene: TRBD2
V gene: TRBV3-1/TRBV3-2
clone size: -

CDR3 DNA: TGTGCCATCAGATCGACAGGGGGCGCAGATACGCAGTATTTT
CDR3 protein: CAIRSTGGADTQYF
J gene: TRBJ2-3
D gene: TRBD1
V gene: TRBV10-3
clone size: -

CDR3 DNA: TGTGCCAGCAGCCAAGAGGTCAAGGGGAATTCACCCCTCCACTTT
CDR3 protein: CASSQEVKGNSPLHF
J gene: TRBJ1-6
D gene: -
V gene: TRBV3-1/TRBV3-2
clone size: -

CDR3 DNA: TGCAGCGTGGGTGGGACAGATAATCAGCCCCAGCATTTT
CDR3 protein: CSVGGTDNQPQHF
J gene: TRBJ1-5
D gene: TRBD1
V gene: TRBV29-1
clone size: -

CDR3 DNA: TGTGCCAGCAGTCCCCAACGGGAATACGAAAAACTGTTTTTT
CDR3 protein: CASSPQREYEKLFF
J gene: TRBJ1-4
D gene: -
V gene: TRBV27
clone size: -

CDR3 DNA: TGTGCCAGCCCGAGGGACACCTACGAGCAGTACTTC
CDR3 protein: CASPRDTYEQYF
J gene: TRBJ2-7
D gene: -
V gene: TRBV21-1
clone size: few

CDR3 DNA: TGTGCCAGCAGCTTGCGGGCTAGCGGGGGAGATACGCAGTATTTT
CDR3 protein: CASSLRASGGDTQYF
J gene: TRBJ2-3
D gene: TRBD2
V gene: TRBV5-4
clone size: -

CDR3 DNA: TGTGCCAGCAGTCAGGGTCCGGAGGGGAACACCATATATTTT
CDR3 protein: CASSQGPEGNTIYF
J gene: TRBJ1-3
D gene: -
V gene: TRBV6-5
clone size: -

CDR3 DNA: TGTGCCAGCAGCAATCGCTCGGACAGGGCGCCAGATACGCAGTATTTT
CDR3 protein: CASSNRSDRAPDTQYF
J gene: TRBJ2-3
D gene: -
V gene: TRBV21-1
clone size: -

CDR3 DNA: TGTGCCAGCAGTAGGGACAGGAGTTTTGGCTACACCTTC
CDR3 protein: CASSRDRSFGYTF
J gene: TRBJ1-2
D gene: TRBD1
V gene: TRBV6-2/TRBV6-3
clone size: once

CDR3 DNA: TGTGCCAGCAGGATACAACCCACGGGAAACACCATATATTTT
CDR3 protein: CASRIQPTGNTIYF
J gene: TRBJ1-3
D gene: -
V gene: TRBV7-8
clone size: -

CDR3 DNA: TGCGCCAGCAGCTTGGCCGGGACAGGGTTGGACACTGAAGCTTTCTTT
CDR3 protein: CASSLAGTGLDTEAFF
J gene: TRBJ1-1
D gene: TRBD1
V gene: TRBV5-1
clone size: -

CDR3 DNA: TGTGCCAGCTCACCCGATTCTTACGCAGGGCGGACTGAAGCTTTCTTT
CDR3 protein: CASSPDSYAGRTEAFF
J gene: TRBJ1-1
D gene: -
V gene: TRBV18
clone size: -

CDR3 DNA: TGTGCCAGCAGCAGCGGACAGGGGGCATACAATGAGCAGTTCTTC
CDR3 protein: CASSSGQGAYNEQFF
J gene: TRBJ2-1
D gene: TRBD1
V gene: TRBV5-8
clone size: once

CDR3 DNA: TGTGCCAGCAGCCAAGGAGGGCCCTGGGTTAGCACAGATACGCAGTATTTT
CDR3 protein: CASSQGGPWVSTDTQYF
J gene: TRBJ2-3
D gene: -
V gene: TRBV3-1/TRBV3-2
clone size: -

CDR3 DNA: TGCGCCAGCAGCGGCCAGGTATCCTACAATGAGCAGTTCTTC
CDR3 protein: CASSGQVSYNEQFF
J gene: TRBJ2-1
D gene: -
V gene: TRBV10-2
clone size: -

CDR3 DNA: TGCGCCAGCAGTTCTGACACCCTCGACAATGAGCAGTTCTTC
CDR3 protein: CASSSDTLDNEQFF
J gene: TRBJ2-1
D gene: -
V gene: TRBV10-1
clone size: -

CDR3 DNA: TGTGCCACCAGCAGTCGGGTCCAAGAGACCCAGTACTTC
CDR3 protein: CATSSRVQETQYF
J gene: TRBJ2-5
D gene: -
V gene: TRBV15
clone size: -

CDR3 DNA: TGTGCCAGCAGTACTGACAGGGGAGGCAATCAGCCCCAGCATTTT
CDR3 protein: CASSTDRGGNQPQHF
J gene: TRBJ1-5
D gene: TRBD1
V gene: TRBV6-5
clone size: -

CDR3 DNA: TGTGCCTGGAAAGGGGGTAGCAATCAGCCCCAGCATTTT
CDR3 protein: CAWKGGSNQPQHF
J gene: TRBJ1-5
D gene: -
V gene: TRBV30
clone size: once

CDR3 DNA: TGTGCCAGCACCCCGGGACAGGGATCCGTCGAGACCCAGTACTTC
CDR3 protein: CASTPGQGSVETQYF
J gene: TRBJ2-5
D gene: TRBD1
V gene: TRBV11-2
clone size: -

CDR3 DNA: TGTGCCAGCTCACCATTCGGGCCAGCGGCAGGGGAAAACATTCAGTACTTC
CDR3 protein: CASSPFGPAAGENIQYF
J gene: TRBJ2-4
D gene: -
V gene: TRBV18
clone size: -

CDR3 DNA: TGTGCCAGCAGCTTACGGACCGGGACAGAGATGGAGCAGTACTTC
CDR3 protein: CASSLRTGTEMEQYF
J gene: TRBJ2-7
D gene: TRBD1
V gene: TRBV7-8
clone size: -

CDR3 DNA: TGTGCCAGCAGCACCGGACATACCCCTTCCTATAATTCACCCCTCCACTTT
CDR3 protein: CASSTGHTPSYNSPLHF
J gene: TRBJ1-6
D gene: -
V gene: TRBV7-2
clone size: -

CDR3 DNA: TGTGCCAGCAGTCCGTTTGGTGGGGGGCGGGGGAATCAGCCCCAGCATTTT
CDR3 protein: CASSPFGGGRGNQPQHF
J gene: TRBJ1-5
D gene: -
V gene: TRBV6-6
clone size: -

CDR3 DNA: TGCGCCAGCAGCTTGGCCACGGGGGTTTATGAGCAGTTCTTC
CDR3 protein: CASSLATGVYEQFF
J gene: TRBJ2-1
D gene: -
V gene: TRBV5-1
clone size: -